This TCR beta chain was retrieved from a study of siplizumab effects on memory and regulatory T cells. Study observations and caveats: Tracing alloreactive clones into unstimulated subsets worked for only a minor fraction of them. Naive T cells were seen as more diverse than memory cells and as major alloresponse contributors. Researchers did not confirm the suppressive function of proliferating Tregs from siplizumab cultures.

The CDR3 loop spans 12 amino acids. Germline loops: CDR1 KGHSH, CDR2 LQKENI. V gave up 0 bases and J gave up 0 bases, with 0 bases separating them. Turning to this clone: Its antigen remains unknown.

Sequencing was performed with immunoSEQ multiplex PCR; in TCRdb, only in-frame clones are kept and a portion is missing. The profile shows under 70,000 clones, less than 80% of them singletons. What was sequenced was memory CD4+ T cells sorted from blood. The chain is built from TRBV18 and TRBJ2-7; D is undetermined. This TCR was sampled from a human donor in good health. CDR3 DNA sequence: TGTGCCAGCTCACCACCCTCCTACGAGCAGTACTTC. Amino acids: CASSPPSYEQYF.